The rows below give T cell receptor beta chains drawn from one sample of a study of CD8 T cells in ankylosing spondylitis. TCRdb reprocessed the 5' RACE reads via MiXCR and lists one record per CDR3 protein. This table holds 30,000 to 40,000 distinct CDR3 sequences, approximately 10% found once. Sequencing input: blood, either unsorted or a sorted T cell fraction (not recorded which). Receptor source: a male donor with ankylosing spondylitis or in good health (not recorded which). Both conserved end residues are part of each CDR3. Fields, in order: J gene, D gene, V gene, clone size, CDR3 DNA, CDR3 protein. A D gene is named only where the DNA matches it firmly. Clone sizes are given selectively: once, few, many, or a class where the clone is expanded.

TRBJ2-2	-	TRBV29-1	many	TGCAGCGTTGAAGGCGGGGGCGACACCGGGGAGCTGTTTTTT	CSVEGGGDTGELFF
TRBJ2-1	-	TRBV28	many	TGTGCCAGCAGTTTTTCATCGGGATCCTACAATGAGCAGTTCTTC	CASSFSSGSYNEQFF
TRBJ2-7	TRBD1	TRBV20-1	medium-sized	TGCAGTGCTAGTAAACAGGGGGCGACCGAGCAGTACTTC	CSASKQGATEQYF
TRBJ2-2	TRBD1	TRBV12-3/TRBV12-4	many	TGTGCCAGCAGTCCATCCGGGCCTCAGGGGGATACCGGGGAGCTGTTTTTT	CASSPSGPQGDTGELFF
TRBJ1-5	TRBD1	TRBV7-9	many	TGTGCCAGCAGCTTCCAGGGGGATCAGCCCCAGCATTTT	CASSFQGDQPQHF
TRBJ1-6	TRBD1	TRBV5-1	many	TGCGCCAGCAGCCCGGAGACAGGGGGATTGGTATCACCCCTCCACTTT	CASSPETGGLVSPLHF
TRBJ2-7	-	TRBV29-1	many	TGCAGCGCCAAGAGCTCCTACGAGCAGTACTTC	CSAKSSYEQYF
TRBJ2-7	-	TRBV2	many	TGTGCCAGCACTGCGGAGTCCTACGAGCAGTACTTC	CASTAESYEQYF
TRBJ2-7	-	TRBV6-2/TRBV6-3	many	TGTGCCAGCAGTTACTCGGGGCGGCAGTACTTC	CASSYSGRQYF
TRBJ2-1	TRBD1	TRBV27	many	TGTGCCAGCAGTTTAAATCTAGGGGGCTCTGAGCAGTTCTTC	CASSLNLGGSEQFF
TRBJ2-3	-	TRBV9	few	TGTGCCAGCAGCGGGGGACGTACAGATACGCAGTATTTT	CASSGGRTDTQYF
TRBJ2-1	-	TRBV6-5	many	TGTGCCAGCAGTTACAGGGCAGGTGAGCAGTTCTTC	CASSYRAGEQFF
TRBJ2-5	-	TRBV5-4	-	TGTGCCAGCAGCCCAGAGGGGCGAATGCCGTACTTC	CASSPEGRMPYF
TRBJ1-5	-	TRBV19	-	TGTGCCAGTAGTATTGGGACCGGGACTGGCCAGCCCCAGCATTTT	CASSIGTGTGQPQHF
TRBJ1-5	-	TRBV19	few	TGTGCCAGTAGTAACAGGGTTTTCAATCAGCCCCAGCATTTT	CASSNRVFNQPQHF
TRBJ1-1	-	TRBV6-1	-	TGTGCCAGCATGGCTGACATTATGAACACTGAAGCTTTCTTT	CASMADIMNTEAFF
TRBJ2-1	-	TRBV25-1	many	TGTGCCAGCCGGCTTACCTTGGATGAGCAGTTCTTC	CASRLTLDEQFF
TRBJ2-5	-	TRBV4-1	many	TGCGCCAGCAGCCAAGTGGTAAAGTCGGGTTGGGGAGAGACCCAGTACTTC	CASSQVVKSGWGETQYF
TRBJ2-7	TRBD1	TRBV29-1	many	TGCAGCGTTGTCCCCCGGCCGGGACAGGGGATCGAGCAGTACTTC	CSVVPRPGQGIEQYF
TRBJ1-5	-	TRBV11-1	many	TGTGCCAGCAGCTTAGATACCCCGGGACGTGAGTATCAGCCCCAGCATTTT	CASSLDTPGREYQPQHF
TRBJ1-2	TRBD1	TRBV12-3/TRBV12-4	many	TGTGCCAGCAGTTCCTCCCAGGGGGCCTACTATGGCTACACCTTC	CASSSSQGAYYGYTF
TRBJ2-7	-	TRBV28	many	TGTGCCAGCACTTCGGGGGCAGGTGAGGCTTACGAGCAGTACTTC	CASTSGAGEAYEQYF
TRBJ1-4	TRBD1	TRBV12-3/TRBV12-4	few	TGTGCCAGCAGTTTTATTACAGGGGGAGAAAAACTGTTTTTT	CASSFITGGEKLFF
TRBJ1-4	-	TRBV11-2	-	TGTGCCAGCAGCTTAGTCGGTGGTGAAAAACTGTTTTTT	CASSLVGGEKLFF
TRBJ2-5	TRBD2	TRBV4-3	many	TGCGCCAGCAGCAACAGCGGGAGTGAGAGGGAGACCCAGTACTTC	CASSNSGSERETQYF
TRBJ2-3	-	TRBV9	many	TGTGCCAGCAGCGTAGACCGAGGAACAGATACGCAGTATTTT	CASSVDRGTDTQYF
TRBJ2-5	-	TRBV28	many	TGTGCCAGCAGTGACAGGAATCGGGAGACCCAGTACTTC	CASSDRNRETQYF
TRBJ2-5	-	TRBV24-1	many	TGTGCCACCAGTGGGAAGACGGGTGGGTACCAAGAGACCCAGTACTTC	CATSGKTGGYQETQYF
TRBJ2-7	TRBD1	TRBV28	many	TGTGCCAGCAGACTTCGACAGGGGGCCTACGAGCAGTACTTC	CASRLRQGAYEQYF
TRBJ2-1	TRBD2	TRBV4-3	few	TGCGCCAGCAGCCTCCTCGAAGGGAGCGGGAGGGTCAATGAGCAGTTCTTC	CASSLLEGSGRVNEQFF
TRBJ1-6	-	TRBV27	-	TGTGCCAGCAGTTTATCGGGGAACAATTCACCCCTCCACTTT	CASSLSGNNSPLHF
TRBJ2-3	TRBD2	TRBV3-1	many	TGTGCCAGCAGCCGCCGGGGACTAGCGGGAGCCGATACGCAGTATTTT	CASSRRGLAGADTQYF
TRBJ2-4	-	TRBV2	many	TGTGCCAGCACCAGAGTGGTTACCAAAAACATTCAGTACTTC	CASTRVVTKNIQYF
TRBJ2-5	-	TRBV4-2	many	TGTGCCAGCAGCCGGTCAGAAGAGACCCAGTACTTC	CASSRSEETQYF
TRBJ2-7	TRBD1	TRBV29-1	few	TGCAGCGCCGGGACAGACTACTACGAGCAGTACTTC	CSAGTDYYEQYF
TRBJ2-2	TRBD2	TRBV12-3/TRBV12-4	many	TGTGCCAGCAGCCGGAGACTAGCGAACGGGGAGCTGTTTTTT	CASSRRLANGELFF
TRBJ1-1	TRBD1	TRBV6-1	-	TGTGCCAGCAGTCCAGGGACAGGGATGAACACTGAAGCTTTCTTT	CASSPGTGMNTEAFF
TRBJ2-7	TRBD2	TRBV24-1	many	TGTGCCACCAGTACGGGACTAGCATACGAGCAGTACTTC	CATSTGLAYEQYF
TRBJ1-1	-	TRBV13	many	TGTGCCAGCAGCTTAATGCGGGGGTGGATGAACACTGAAGCTTTCTTT	CASSLMRGWMNTEAFF
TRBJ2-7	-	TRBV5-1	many	TGCGCCAGCAGGCACAGGGCTAGCTACTCCTACGAGCAGTACTTC	CASRHRASYSYEQYF
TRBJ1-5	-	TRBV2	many	TGTGCCAGCAGACAGGGAAGCAATCAGCCCCAGCATTTT	CASRQGSNQPQHF
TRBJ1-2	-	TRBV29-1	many	TGCAGCGTTGAAGTAGGAAGACGGAACTATGGCTACACCTTC	CSVEVGRRNYGYTF
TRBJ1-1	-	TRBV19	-	TGTGCCAGTAGTTGGGAGAACACTGAAGCTTTCTTT	CASSWENTEAFF
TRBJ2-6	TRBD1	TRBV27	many	TGTGCCAGCAGCCGGGACAGGGCTCGGAACTCTGGGGCCAACGTCCTGACTTTC	CASSRDRARNSGANVLTF
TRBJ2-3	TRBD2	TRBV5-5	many	TGTGCCAGCAGCTCTGCGGGAGATGTCTCAGATACGCAGTATTTT	CASSSAGDVSDTQYF
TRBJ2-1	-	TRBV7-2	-	TGTGCCAGCAGATTAGAGTCGGTTAAAGGCAATGAGCAGTTCTTC	CASRLESVKGNEQFF
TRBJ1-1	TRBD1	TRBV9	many	TGTGCCAGCAGCGTAGTTACAGGGGGGACTGAAGCTTTCTTT	CASSVVTGGTEAFF
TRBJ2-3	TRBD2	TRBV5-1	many	TGCGCCAGCAGCTCCGAGGGGAGGGGTGATACGCAGTATTTT	CASSSEGRGDTQYF
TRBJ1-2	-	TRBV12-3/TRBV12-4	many	TGTGCCAGCAGTTCTCCCGGGACTGGCTATGGCTACACCTTC	CASSSPGTGYGYTF
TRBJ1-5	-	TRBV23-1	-	TGCGCCAGCCAGGGTTGCAATCAGCCCCAGCATTTT	CASQGCNQPQHF
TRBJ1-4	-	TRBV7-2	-	TGTGCCAGCAGCTTAGACCCCAGGGAAAAACTGTTTTTT	CASSLDPREKLFF